This T cell receptor beta chain stems from a study of PD-1 blockade in classical Hodgkin lymphoma. Study-wide results and limits: Relative to healthy donors, newly diagnosed patients reportedly had lower baseline TCR diversity, which was reported as lower still in relapsed/refractory patients.

Profiling relied on immunoSEQ multiplex PCR, and the TCRdb table lists in-frame clones only, not all of them. The repertoire includes around 50,000 clones, roughly 80% of them detected once, and over 9.5% sits in the top ten. Time point: cycle 4 day 1 (C4D1), after less than 7 weeks of nivolumab. After autologous stem cell transplantation all patients relapsed, and prior brentuximab vedotin exposure differed between cohorts. To note about this clone: Its antigen is not known.

From germline, CDR1 is SNHLY and CDR2 FYNNEI. This CDR3 comprises 17 residues. V lost 6 bases, J lost 0 bases, and 11 bases stayed unmatched. The receptor was derived from a human donor with classical Hodgkin lymphoma. The V and J genes are TRBV2 and TRBJ1-5; 7 bases align to TRBD1. The source material was peripheral blood mononuclear cells (PBMCs), sampled before the fourth cycle of nivolumab. The CDR3 sequence: CASRARHGTASNQPQHF. The DNA for the CDR3 is TGTGCCAGCAGAGCCAGACACGGGACAGCTAGCAATCAGCCCCAGCATTTT.